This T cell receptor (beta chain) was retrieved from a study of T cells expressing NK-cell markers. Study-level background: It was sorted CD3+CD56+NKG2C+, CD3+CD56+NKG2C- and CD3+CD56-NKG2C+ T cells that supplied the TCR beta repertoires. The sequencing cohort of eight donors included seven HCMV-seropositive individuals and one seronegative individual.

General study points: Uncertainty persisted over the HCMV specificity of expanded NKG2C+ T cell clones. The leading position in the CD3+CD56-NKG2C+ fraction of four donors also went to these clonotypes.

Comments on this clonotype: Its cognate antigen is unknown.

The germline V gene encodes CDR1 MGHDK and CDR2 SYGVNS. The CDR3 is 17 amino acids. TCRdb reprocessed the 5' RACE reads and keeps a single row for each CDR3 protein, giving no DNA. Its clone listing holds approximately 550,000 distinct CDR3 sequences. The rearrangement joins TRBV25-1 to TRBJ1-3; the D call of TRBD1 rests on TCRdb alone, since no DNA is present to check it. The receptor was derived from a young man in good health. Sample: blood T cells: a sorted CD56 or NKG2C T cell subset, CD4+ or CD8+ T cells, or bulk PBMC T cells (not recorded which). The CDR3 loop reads CASRQQGAIVNGNTIYF.